Listed here are 24 T cell receptor beta chains from one sample, sequenced in a study of T cells after yellow fever vaccination (dated by TCRdb to the late 2010s). In light of the paper, this sample's treatment or condition label describes: live attenuated yellow fever vaccine strain. Library prep was done by 5' RACE. Sequencing was carried out with an Illumina NovaSeq 6000. TCRdb passed the public sequencing reads through fastp at Q25 and MiXCR, retaining productive beta sequences. Rows with one shared CDR3 protein collapse into an entry with the most common genes and DNA. This sample gives 250,000 to 350,000 distinct CDR3 sequences in total; around 4.3% of them show up just once. The ten largest clones represent around 19% of the sample. Sequences were derived from PBMCs, sampled 15 days after the yellow fever booster vaccination. Receptor source: a man younger than 35 who received the YFV17D yellow fever vaccine.

This chain connects TRBV4-1 to TRBJ1-6; D call uncertain. The V end lost 3 bases, the J end lost 8 bases, and 20 bases lay between the germline ends. This CDR3 is 17 amino acids long. The V gene's germline CDR1 is MGHRA and CDR2 YSYEKL. CDR3 coding DNA: TGCGCCAGCAGCCAGAGACTCTACCTCGGCCACTATTCACCCCTCCACTTT. Translation gives CASSQRLYLGHYSPLHF.

At least ten counts were recorded for this clonotype. This sequence joins TRBV5-4 and TRBJ2-7; D is unclear. This CDR3 region has 11 residues. Trimming left V 5 bases short and J 5 bases short, with 8 bases between. Germline V gives CDR1 SGHNT, CDR2 YYREEE (reference sequence). CDR3 residues: CASSFTDEQYF. Here the CDR3 DNA reads TGTGCCAGCAGTTTCACCGACGAGCAGTACTTC.

There are many counts of this clonotype. The chain recombines TRBV7-9 with TRBJ2-4; possibly TRBD1 for D (5 bases). This CDR3 spans 11 amino acids. The germline V and J ends were trimmed by 5 bases and 10 bases, with 9 bases remaining between them. Per germline, CDR1 SEHNR and CDR2 FQNEAQ (reference sequence). The CDR3 DNA reads as TGTGCCAGCAGCCCCAGACAGATTCAGTACTTC. It specifies CASSPRQIQYF.

This sequence joins TRBV7-9 and TRBJ1-4; TRBD1 might be the D (5 bases). V was trimmed by 3 bases and J by 4 bases, leaving 9 bases between them. Germline CDR1 SEHNR, CDR2 FQNEAQ (reference sequence). CDR3 size: 14 residues. The CDR3 DNA reads as TGTGCCAGCAGCTTCACCCAGGGTAATGAAAAACTGTTTTTT. The encoded protein is CASSFTQGNEKLFF.

The chain is built from TRBV6-1 and TRBJ2-5; 13 positions match TRBD2. CDR1 is MNHNS and CDR2 is SASEGT in the germline V gene. V dropped 6 bases and J dropped 5; count of bases not matched to a gene: 18. The CDR3 contains 19 residues. The CDR3 bases are TGTGCCAGCAGCCGTACTAGCGGGGGGGCCTGGACCGGAGGGGAGACCCAGTACTTC. This encodes CASSRTSGGAWTGGETQYF.

This clonotype was recorded many times. The chain recombines TRBV20-1 with TRBJ2-7, with 10 positions matching TRBD2. There are 12 residues in the CDR3. Looked up from germline, CDR1 is DFQATT and CDR2 is SNEGSKA (reference sequence). Unmatched junction bases numbered 6, after V lost 5 bases and J lost 8 bases. The CDR3 spells CSAVAGGLKQYV. CDR3 nucleotide sequence: TGCAGTGCTGTAGCGGGGGGTTTAAAGCAGTACGTC.

The genes are TRBV11-3 and TRBJ2-2, with 7 nucleotides matching TRBD1. The CDR3 is made up of 15 amino acids. V gave up 5 bases and J gave up 0 bases; unmatched junction bases: 3. Germline CDR1 SGHNT, CDR2 YENEEA. The CDR3 protein is CASSATGSNTGELFF. In nucleotides, the CDR3 is TGTGCCAGCAGCGCGACAGGGTCGAACACCGGGGAGCTGTTTTTT.

The chain has TRBV12-2 and TRBJ2-2. TRBV12-2 is termed a pseudogene. This CDR3 is built from 14 residues. CDR3 residues: CASRFMAATGELFF. The CDR3, as DNA: TGTGCAAGTCGCTTCATGGCTGCCACCGGGGAGCTGTTTTTT.

This clonotype occurred a few times. The chain joins TRBV20-1 to TRBJ2-7; TRBD2 matches 11 bases. The germline V gene has CDR1 DFQATT and CDR2 SNEGSKA (reference sequence). V dropped 4 bases and J dropped 2; count of bases not matched to a gene: 4. This CDR3 has 14 residues. The CDR3 DNA sequence: TGCAGTGCTAAGACTAGCGGGGTTACCTACGAGCAGTACTTC. This sequence encodes CSAKTSGVTYEQYF.

This clonotype was counted many times. V is TRBV6-5 and J is TRBJ2-7, with no clear D. Deletions cut 7 bases from V and 7 bases from J, with 11 bases between. The CDR3 consists of 11 residues. Germline CDR1 reads MNHEY; CDR2 reads SVGAGI. The CDR3 reads CASTSAGEQYF. In DNA, the CDR3 is TGTGCCAGCACCTCGGCCGGGGAGCAGTACTTC.

This clonotype has just a few counts. The chain couples TRBV11-3 to TRBJ2-5; TRBD2 might be the D (6 bases). Germline V CDR1 and CDR2: SGHNT, YENEEA. V was clipped by 3 bases and J by 7 bases, with 15 bases between them. This CDR3 is built from 14 residues. CDR3 nucleotides: TGTGCCAGCAGCTTGAGGGAGGACGGCGGGACCCAGTACTTC. This translates into CASSLREDGGTQYF.

This clonotype was seen at least ten times. This sequence joins TRBV7-2 and TRBJ1-5; 9 bases are a match to TRBD1. V lost 3 bases to trimming and J lost 7 bases; unmatched junction nucleotides: 7. Germline lookup yields CDR1 SGHTA and CDR2 FQGNSA. The length of the CDR3 is 15 residues. The CDR3 DNA follows: TGTGCCAGCAGCTTCTCGGGACAGGGTGGGCAGCCCCAGCATTTT. Residues: CASSFSGQGGQPQHF.

This clonotype was picked up a small number of times. The chain joins TRBV7-2 to TRBJ2-7; TRBD2 matches at 7 bases. With 4 bases clipped from V and 4 bases from J, the junction kept 7 bases outside the gene matches. This CDR3 has 14 amino acids. CDR1 SGHTA and CDR2 FQGNSA come from the germline V gene. The CDR3 loop reads CASSSGGAGYEQYF. The CDR3 DNA reads as TGTGCCAGCAGCTCGGGGGGAGCTGGGTACGAGCAGTACTTC.

This clonotype has a handful of counts. The genes are TRBV7-9 and TRBJ2-1, with 9 bases matching TRBD2. V was clipped by 5 bases and J by 4 bases; unmatched bases: 15. CDR3 size: 18 residues. Germline CDR1 and CDR2: SEHNR and FQNEAQ (reference sequence). The CDR3 loop is CASSPARGLAGNYNEQFF. The CDR3 DNA reads TGTGCCAGCAGCCCCGCCCGGGGGCTAGCGGGGAATTACAATGAGCAGTTCTTC.

This clonotype was counted ten times or more. The chain links TRBV5-4 to TRBJ1-2; the D gene is possibly TRBD1 (6 bases). There are 13 residues in the CDR3. V shed 2 bases and J shed 4 bases, with 9 bases lying between them. Germline V CDR1 and CDR2: SGHNT, YYREEE (reference sequence). The CDR3 DNA reads TGTGCCAGCAGCTTTACAGGGTCCTATGGCTACACCTTC. Translating gives CASSFTGSYGYTF.

The genes are TRBV4-3 and TRBJ2-3; 9 bases align to TRBD2. Germline CDR1 LGHNA, CDR2 YSLEER. The CDR3 contains 17 residues. The junction had 7 bases not matched to a gene; V was cut back by 1 base and J by 2 bases. In nucleotides, the CDR3 is TGCGCCAGCAGCCAAGGCCTAGCGGGGACACTCACAGATACGCAGTATTTT. It specifies CASSQGLAGTLTDTQYF.

This chain joins TRBV7-2 and TRBJ1-1; 7 nucleotides agree with TRBD1. Germline-derived CDR1 and CDR2 are SGHTA and FQGNSA. J lost 4 bases, V lost 5 bases, and 4 bases had no gene match. This CDR3 is 13 amino acids long. The CDR3 nucleotides read TGTGCCAGCAGCCGACCAGGGGGCACTGAAGCTTTCTTT. Its translation is CASSRPGGTEAFF.

This clonotype was counted ten times or more. This chain links TRBV6-5 with TRBJ2-7; D call uncertain. CDR1 and CDR2 from the germline V gene are MNHEY and SVGAGI. The CDR3 runs to 15 residues. V dropped 6 bases and J dropped 4 bases, with 19 bases sitting between them. This CDR3 reads CASRSSGVFGYEQYV. The CDR3 coding sequence is TGTGCCAGCAGGTCTAGTGGAGTGTTTGGGTACGAGCAGTACGTC.

This clonotype has just a few counts. This sequence joins TRBV7-7 and TRBJ2-7; tentative D call: TRBD1 (6 bases). CDR3 length: 15 amino acids. CDR1 is SSHAT and CDR2 is FNYEAQ in the germline V gene (reference sequence). The CDR3 sequence: CASSLDGTPTHEQYV. CDR3 DNA sequence: TGTGCTAGCAGCTTAGATGGGACACCAACCCACGAGCAGTACGTC.

V is TRBV4-3 and J is TRBJ2-5; 8 bases map to TRBD1. The V segment lost 4 bases and the J segment 2 bases; nucleotides outside the gene matches: 6. This CDR3 region has 15 residues. Looked up from germline, CDR1 is LGHNA and CDR2 is YSLEER. The CDR3 region is CASSPGTGHQETQYF. The CDR3 coding sequence is TGCGCCAGCAGCCCAGGGACAGGCCATCAAGAGACCCAGTACTTC.

In its sample, this clonotype was seen many times. The V call is TRBV18, the J call TRBJ2-7, with 9 bases fitting TRBD1. The V gene's germline CDR1 is KGHSH and CDR2 LQKENI. The CDR3 has 14 residues. Trimming took 3 bases from V and 7 from J; bases not matched to a gene: 7. The CDR3: CASSPRSGTGEQYV. CDR3 nucleotides: TGTGCCAGCTCACCGCGGTCGGGGACAGGGGAGCAGTACGTC.

This clonotype was counted many times. V gene TRBV29-1 combines with J gene TRBJ1-2; perhaps TRBD1 as D (5 bases). Deletions cut 5 bases from V and 2 bases from J, with 15 bases between. The CDR3 spans 14 residues. The germline CDR1 and CDR2 sequences are SQVTM and ANQGSEA. The CDR3 reads CSVRWVGDNYGYTF. CDR3 nucleotides: TGCAGCGTTCGGTGGGTCGGGGACAACTATGGCTACACCTTC.

This clonotype was recorded a few times. This chain connects TRBV10-3 to TRBJ2-7; D gene uncertain. Germline V gene data show CDR1 as ENHRY and CDR2 as SYGVKD. This CDR3 comprises 14 residues. Between the trimmed V and J ends, which lost 0 bases and 1 base, there was a span of 7 bases. CDR3 coding DNA: TGTGCCATCAGTGAGTCGGCCAGGTCCTACGAGCAGTACTTC. This codes for CAISESARSYEQYF.

This clonotype was seen many times. In DNA, the CDR3 is TGTGCCAGCAGTTACTCTTCCAGCGGGACTTACAATGAGCAGTTCTTC. Protein: CASSYSSSGTYNEQFF. The rearrangement links TRBV6-5 to TRBJ2-1; 7 bases match TRBD2. This CDR3 has 16 amino acids. Germline-derived CDR1 and CDR2 are MNHEY and SVGAGI. V lost 0 bases, J lost 4 bases, and 6 bases stayed unmatched.